This T cell receptor (beta chain) stems from a study of cytomegalovirus exposure and HLA in healthy donors. Study conclusions and caveats: CMV serostatus was the only immune exposure information that was available.

Germline-derived CDR1 and CDR2 are KGHSH and LQKENI. V lost 1 base and J lost 7, with 7 bases in between. This CDR3 is built from 13 residues. About this clone: The antigen remains undetermined.

PCR was performed using 60 Vbeta and 13 Jbeta primers. Profiling relied on immunoSEQ multiplex PCR, and the TCRdb table lists in-frame clones only, not all of them. The repertoire has roughly 150,000 clones, about four fifths of them found once; the top ten carry 2.4%. This chain uses TRBV18 with TRBJ2-2; tentative D call: TRBD2 (5 bases). The sample was PBMCs. The origin of this receptor is a male donor in good health and CMV-seronegative. CDR3 nucleotides: TGTGCCAGCTCACCACAGAGGGACGGGGAGCTGTTTTTT. As protein: CASSPQRDGELFF.